This TCR beta chain was retrieved from a study of cytomegalovirus exposure and HLA in healthy donors. The PCR employed 60 Vbeta primers together with 13 Jbeta primers. The method was immunoSEQ multiplex PCR; TCRdb's version includes in-frame clones alone and lacks a portion of them. The sample shows under 110,000 clones, 75% of them seen only once. Study-level results: Later on, analysis showed that most CMV-associated TCR beta chains appeared to be HLA-restricted.

The CDR3 is made up of 12 amino acids. Germline CDR1 reads SGHAT; CDR2 reads FQNNGV. The V end lost 0 bases, the J end lost 4 bases, and 4 bases lay between the germline ends. Concerning this clone: The antigen is undetermined.

Sequencing was carried out using PBMCs. The chain links TRBV11-2 to TRBJ2-7; D call uncertain. The receptor was isolated from a man in his forties or fifties in good health and CMV-seronegative. CDR3 protein: CASSLDMYEQYF. The CDR3 nucleotides read TGTGCCAGCAGCTTAGATATGTACGAGCAGTACTTC. Full variable domain (missing parts from reference TRBV11-2 and TRBJ2-7): EAGVAQSPRYKIIEKRQSVAFWCNPISGHATLYWYQQILGQGPKLLIQFQNNGVVDDSQLPKDRFSAERLKGVDSTLKIQPAKLEDSAVYLCASSLDMYEQYFGPGTRLTVT.